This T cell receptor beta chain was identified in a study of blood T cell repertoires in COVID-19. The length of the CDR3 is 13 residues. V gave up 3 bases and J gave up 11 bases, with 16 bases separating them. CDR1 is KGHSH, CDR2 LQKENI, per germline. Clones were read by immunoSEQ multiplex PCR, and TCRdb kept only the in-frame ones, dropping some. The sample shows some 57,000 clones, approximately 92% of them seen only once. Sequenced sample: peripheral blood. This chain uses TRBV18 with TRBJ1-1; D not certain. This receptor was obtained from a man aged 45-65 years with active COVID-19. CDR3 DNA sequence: TGTGCCAGCTCACCTTACGAGGAGTCCATCGCTTTCTTT. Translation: CASSPYEESIAFF.